This T cell receptor (beta chain) was identified during a study of technical replicates of blood from several donors. There are 13 residues in the CDR3. V was shortened by 6 bases and J by 7 bases, with 13 bases between the two germline ends. Germline lookup yields CDR1 MNHEY and CDR2 SVGAGI. The method was immunoSEQ multiplex PCR; TCRdb's version includes in-frame clones alone and lacks a portion of them. The table lists 60,000 to 85,000 clones, about 91% of them singletons. This receptor was obtained from a human donor in good health. Sequencing was done on a sample of T cells isolated from PBMCs. The chain joins TRBV6-5 to TRBJ1-5, with D perhaps matching TRBD1 (6 bases). The CDR3 is CASSRTVSQPQHF. The CDR3 nucleotides are TGTGCCAGCAGCCGGACAGTATCCCAGCCCCAGCATTTT.